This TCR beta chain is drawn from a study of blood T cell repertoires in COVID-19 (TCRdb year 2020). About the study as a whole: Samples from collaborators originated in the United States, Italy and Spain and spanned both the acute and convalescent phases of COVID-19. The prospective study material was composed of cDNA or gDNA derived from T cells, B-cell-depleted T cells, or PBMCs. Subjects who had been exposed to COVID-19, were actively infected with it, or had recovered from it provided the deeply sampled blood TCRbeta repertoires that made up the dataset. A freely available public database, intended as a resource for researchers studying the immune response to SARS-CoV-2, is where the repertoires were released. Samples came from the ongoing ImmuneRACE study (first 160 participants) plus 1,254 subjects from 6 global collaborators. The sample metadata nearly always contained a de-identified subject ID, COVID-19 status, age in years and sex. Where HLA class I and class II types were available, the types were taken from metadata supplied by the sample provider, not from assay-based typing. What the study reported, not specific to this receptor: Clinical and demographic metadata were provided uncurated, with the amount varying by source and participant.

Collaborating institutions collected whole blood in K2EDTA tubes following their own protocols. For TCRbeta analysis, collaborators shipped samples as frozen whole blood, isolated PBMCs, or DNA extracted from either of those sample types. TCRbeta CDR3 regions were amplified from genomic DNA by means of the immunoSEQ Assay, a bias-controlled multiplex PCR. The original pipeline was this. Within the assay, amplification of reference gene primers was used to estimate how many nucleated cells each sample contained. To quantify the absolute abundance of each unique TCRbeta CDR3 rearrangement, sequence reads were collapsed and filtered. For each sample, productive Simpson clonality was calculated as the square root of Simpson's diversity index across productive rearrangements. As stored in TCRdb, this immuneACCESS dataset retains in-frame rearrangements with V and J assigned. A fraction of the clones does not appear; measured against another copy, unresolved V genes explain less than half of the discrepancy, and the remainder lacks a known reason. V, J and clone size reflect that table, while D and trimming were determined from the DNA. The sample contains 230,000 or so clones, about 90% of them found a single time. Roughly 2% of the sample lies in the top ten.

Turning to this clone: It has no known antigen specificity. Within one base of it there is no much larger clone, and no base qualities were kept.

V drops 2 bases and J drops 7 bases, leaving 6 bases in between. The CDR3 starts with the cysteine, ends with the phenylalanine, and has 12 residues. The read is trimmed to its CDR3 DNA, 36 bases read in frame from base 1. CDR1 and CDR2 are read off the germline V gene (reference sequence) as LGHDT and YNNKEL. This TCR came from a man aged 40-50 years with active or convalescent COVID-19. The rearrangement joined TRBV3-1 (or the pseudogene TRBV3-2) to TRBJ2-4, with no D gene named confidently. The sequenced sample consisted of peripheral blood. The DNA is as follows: TGTGCCAGCAGCCAATCCTCGAACATTCAGTACTTC. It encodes CASSQSSNIQYF.